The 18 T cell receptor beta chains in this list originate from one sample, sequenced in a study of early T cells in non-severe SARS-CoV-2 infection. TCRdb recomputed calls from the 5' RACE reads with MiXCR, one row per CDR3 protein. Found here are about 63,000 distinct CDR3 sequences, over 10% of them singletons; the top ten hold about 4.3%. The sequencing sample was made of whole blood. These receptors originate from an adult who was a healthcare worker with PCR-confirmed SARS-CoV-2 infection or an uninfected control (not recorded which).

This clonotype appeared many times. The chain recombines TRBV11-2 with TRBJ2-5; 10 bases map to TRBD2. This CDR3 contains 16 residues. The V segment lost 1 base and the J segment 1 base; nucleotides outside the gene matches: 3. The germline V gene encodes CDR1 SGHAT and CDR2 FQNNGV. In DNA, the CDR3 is TGTGCCAGCAGCTTAGGGGCTAGCGGGGGCCAAGAGACCCAGTACTTC. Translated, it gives CASSLGASGGQETQYF.

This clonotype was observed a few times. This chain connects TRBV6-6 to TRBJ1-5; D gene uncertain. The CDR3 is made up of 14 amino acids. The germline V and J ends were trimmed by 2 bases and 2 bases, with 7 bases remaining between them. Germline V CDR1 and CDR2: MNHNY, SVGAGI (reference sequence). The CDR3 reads CASSYLIRNQPQHF. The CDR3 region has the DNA TGTGCCAGCAGTTACCTGATACGCAATCAGCCCCAGCATTTT.

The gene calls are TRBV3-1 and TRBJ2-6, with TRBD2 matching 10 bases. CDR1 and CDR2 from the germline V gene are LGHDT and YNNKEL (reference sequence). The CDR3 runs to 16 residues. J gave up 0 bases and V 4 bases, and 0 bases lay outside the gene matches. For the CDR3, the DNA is TGTGCCAGCAGCCCTAGCGGGGGCTCTGGGGCCAACGTCCTGACTTTC. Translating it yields CASSPSGGSGANVLTF.

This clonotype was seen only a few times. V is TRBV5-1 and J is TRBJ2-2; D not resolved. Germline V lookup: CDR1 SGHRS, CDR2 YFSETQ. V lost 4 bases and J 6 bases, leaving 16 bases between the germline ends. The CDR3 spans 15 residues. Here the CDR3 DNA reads TGCGCCAGCAGCGTGGGCACTGCCCTCCCCGGGGAGCTGTTTTTT. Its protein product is CASSVGTALPGELFF.

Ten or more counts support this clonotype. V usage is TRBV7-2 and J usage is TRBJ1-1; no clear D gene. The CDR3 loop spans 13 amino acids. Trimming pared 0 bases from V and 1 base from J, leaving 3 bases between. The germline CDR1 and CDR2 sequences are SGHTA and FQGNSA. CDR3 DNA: TGTGCCAGCAGCTTAGCAGGGAACACTGAAGCTTTCTTT. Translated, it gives CASSLAGNTEAFF.

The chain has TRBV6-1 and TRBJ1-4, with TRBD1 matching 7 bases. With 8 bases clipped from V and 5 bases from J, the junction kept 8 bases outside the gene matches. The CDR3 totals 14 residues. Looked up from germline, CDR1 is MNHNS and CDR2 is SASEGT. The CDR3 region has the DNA TGTGCCAGCGGTACTGACAGGGAAAATGAAAAACTGTTTTTT. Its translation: CASGTDRENEKLFF.

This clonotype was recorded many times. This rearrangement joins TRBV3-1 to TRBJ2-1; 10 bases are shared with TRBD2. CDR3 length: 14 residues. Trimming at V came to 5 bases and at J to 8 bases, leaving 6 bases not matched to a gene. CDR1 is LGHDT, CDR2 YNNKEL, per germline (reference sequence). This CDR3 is CASSFSGGADEQFF. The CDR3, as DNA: TGTGCCAGCAGCTTCAGCGGGGGGGCCGATGAGCAGTTCTTC.

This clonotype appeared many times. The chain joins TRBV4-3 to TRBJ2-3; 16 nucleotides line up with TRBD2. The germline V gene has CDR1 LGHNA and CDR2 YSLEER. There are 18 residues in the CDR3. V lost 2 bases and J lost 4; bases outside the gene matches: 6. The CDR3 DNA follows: TGCGCCAGCAGCCAATCCGGGACTAGCGGGGGGGCCCCAGATACGCAGTATTTT. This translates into CASSQSGTSGGAPDTQYF.

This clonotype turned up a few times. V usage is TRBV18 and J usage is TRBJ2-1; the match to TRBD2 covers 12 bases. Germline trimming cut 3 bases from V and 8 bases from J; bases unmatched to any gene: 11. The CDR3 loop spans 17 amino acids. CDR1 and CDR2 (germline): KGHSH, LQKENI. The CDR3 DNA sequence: TGTGCCAGCTCACCTCTCACCGGACTAGCGGGGTACGATGAGCAGTTCTTC. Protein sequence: CASSPLTGLAGYDEQFF. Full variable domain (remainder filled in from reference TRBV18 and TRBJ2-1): NAGVMQNPRHLVRRRGQEARLRCSPMKGHSHVYWYRQLPEEGLKFMVYLQKENIIDESGMPKERFSAEFPKEGPSILRIQQVVRGDSAAYFCASSPLTGLAGYDEQFFGPGTRLTVL.

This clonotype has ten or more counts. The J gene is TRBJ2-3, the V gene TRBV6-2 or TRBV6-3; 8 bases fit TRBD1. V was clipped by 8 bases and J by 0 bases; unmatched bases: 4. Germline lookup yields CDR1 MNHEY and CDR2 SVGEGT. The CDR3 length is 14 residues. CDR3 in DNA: TGTGCCAGCGGGGGACAGGTCAGCACAGATACGCAGTATTTT. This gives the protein CASGGQVSTDTQYF.

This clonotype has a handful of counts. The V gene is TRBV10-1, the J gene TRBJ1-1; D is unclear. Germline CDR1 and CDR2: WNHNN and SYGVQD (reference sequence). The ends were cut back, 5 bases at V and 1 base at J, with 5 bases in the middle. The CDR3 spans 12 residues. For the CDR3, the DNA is TGCGCCAGCAGTACTGGGAACACTGAAGCTTTCTTT. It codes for CASSTGNTEAFF.

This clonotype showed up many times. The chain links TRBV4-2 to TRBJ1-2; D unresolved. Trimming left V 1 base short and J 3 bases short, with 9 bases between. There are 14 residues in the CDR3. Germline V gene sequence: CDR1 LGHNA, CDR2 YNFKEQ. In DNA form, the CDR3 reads TGTGCCAGCAGCCAAGGTTCGGGGTACTATGGCTACACCTTC. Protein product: CASSQGSGYYGYTF.

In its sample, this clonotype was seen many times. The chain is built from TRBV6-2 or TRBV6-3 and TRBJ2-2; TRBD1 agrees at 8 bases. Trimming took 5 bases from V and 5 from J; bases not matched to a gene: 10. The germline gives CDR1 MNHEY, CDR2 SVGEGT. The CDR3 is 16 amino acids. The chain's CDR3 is CASSHDRGRGTGELFF. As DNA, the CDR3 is TGTGCCAGCAGTCACGACAGGGGCCGGGGGACCGGGGAGCTGTTTTTT.

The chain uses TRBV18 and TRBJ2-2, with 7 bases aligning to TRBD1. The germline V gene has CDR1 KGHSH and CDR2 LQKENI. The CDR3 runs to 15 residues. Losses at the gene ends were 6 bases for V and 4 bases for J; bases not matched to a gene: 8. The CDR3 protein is CASSQDRELTGELFF. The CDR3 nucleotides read TGTGCCAGCTCTCAAGACAGGGAACTCACCGGGGAGCTGTTTTTT.

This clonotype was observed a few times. The CDR3 DNA sequence: TGTGCCAGTAGGCGACAGAATAGCAATCAGCCCCAGCATTTT. Protein product: CASRRQNSNQPQHF. This chain connects TRBV19 to TRBJ1-5; D is perhaps TRBD1 (5 bases). The V gene's germline CDR1 is LNHDA and CDR2 SQIVND (reference sequence). CDR3 size: 14 residues. Trimming pared 6 bases from V and 0 bases from J, leaving 9 bases between.

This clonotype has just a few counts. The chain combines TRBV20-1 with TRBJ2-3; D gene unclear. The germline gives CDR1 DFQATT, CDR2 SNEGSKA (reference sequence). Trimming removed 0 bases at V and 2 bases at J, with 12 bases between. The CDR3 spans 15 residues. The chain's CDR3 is CSARDLGSATDTQYF. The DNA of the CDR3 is TGCAGTGCTAGAGATTTGGGGTCCGCCACAGATACGCAGTATTTT.

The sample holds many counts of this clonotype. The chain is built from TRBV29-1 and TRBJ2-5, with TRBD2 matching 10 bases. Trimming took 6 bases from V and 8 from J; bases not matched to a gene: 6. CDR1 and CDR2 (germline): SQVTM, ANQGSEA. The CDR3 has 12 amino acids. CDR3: CSVGLATDTQYF. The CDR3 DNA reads TGCAGCGTGGGACTAGCGACGGACACCCAGTACTTC.

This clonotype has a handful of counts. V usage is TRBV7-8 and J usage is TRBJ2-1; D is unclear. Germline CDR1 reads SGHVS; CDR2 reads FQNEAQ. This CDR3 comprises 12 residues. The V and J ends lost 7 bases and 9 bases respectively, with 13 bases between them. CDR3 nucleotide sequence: TGTGCCAGCACCCCCGGCGACGGTGAGCAGTTCTTC. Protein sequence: CASTPGDGEQFF.